This entry lists 11 T cell receptor beta chains sequenced from one sample in a study of T-cell memory formation after mild COVID-19. TCRdb redid the calling of the 5' RACE reads with MiXCR, one entry per CDR3 protein. Of 55,000 to 75,000 distinct CDR3 sequences in the sample, 25% to 30% were seen once. The specimen sequenced was PBMCs or a T cell subset sorted from them (not recorded which). These receptors were obtained from a man aged 18 to 35 who had mild COVID-19 (a few samples of this study predate the infection). Cell type and time point are not known.

The chain couples TRBV6-5 to TRBJ2-7; perhaps TRBD1 as D (5 bases). Trimming cost V 6 bases and J 2 bases, with 14 bases left between them. This CDR3 contains 14 residues. Germline V lookup: CDR1 MNHEY, CDR2 SVGAGI. CDR3 nucleotides: TGTGCCAGCAGCCCGGCAGGGTTCACCTACGAGCAGTACTTC. Translating it yields CASSPAGFTYEQYF.

This chain uses TRBV12-3 or TRBV12-4 with TRBJ2-1; 7 bases align to TRBD1. Losses at the gene ends were 2 bases for V and 5 bases for J; bases not matched to a gene: 0. The CDR3 consists of 13 residues. Here the CDR3 reads CASSLRGHNEQFF. DNA for the CDR3: TGTGCCAGCAGTTTAAGGGGGCACAATGAGCAGTTCTTC.

This clonotype was seen a few times. This CDR3 is CASSSPTGPGELFF. DNA of the CDR3: TGTGCCAGCAGCTCCCCGACAGGGCCCGGGGAGCTGTTTTTT. The V and J genes are TRBV11-2 and TRBJ2-2; 7 bases are a match to TRBD1. From germline, CDR1 is SGHAT and CDR2 FQNNGV. V lost 4 bases, J lost 6 bases, and 5 bases stayed unmatched. This CDR3 contains 14 residues.

The chain carries TRBV7-9 and TRBJ2-1; 10 bases agree with TRBD1. This CDR3 is 16 amino acids long. Germline trimming cut 5 bases from V and 0 bases from J; bases unmatched to any gene: 4. Germline-derived CDR1 and CDR2 are SEHNR and FQNEAQ (reference sequence). CDR3 coding DNA: TGTGCCAGCAGCCCGCGACAGGGGGCCTCCTACAATGAGCAGTTCTTC. It yields the protein CASSPRQGASYNEQFF.

J is TRBJ2-7 and V is TRBV5-1, with TRBD2 matching over 7 bases. The CDR3 covers 16 residues. With 2 bases clipped from V and 5 bases from J, the junction kept 13 bases outside the gene matches. Germline CDR1 SGHRS, CDR2 YFSETQ. The DNA of the CDR3 is TGCGCCAGCAGCTTCGCGGGGGACGGGGGAAGAGACGAGCAGTACTTC. Translation gives CASSFAGDGGRDEQYF.

The chain is built from TRBV12-3 or TRBV12-4 and TRBJ1-1; 9 nucleotides match TRBD1. There are 14 residues in the CDR3. J lost 6 bases, V lost 8 bases, and 10 bases had no gene match. CDR3 DNA sequence: TGTGCCAGCGGAAACAGGGGGCCATTGTCTGAAGCTTTCTTT. It yields the protein CASGNRGPLSEAFF.

The chain carries TRBV7-2 and TRBJ2-5, with 7 bases matching TRBD2. The CDR3 is 15 residues long. Per germline, CDR1 SGHTA and CDR2 FQGNSA. V dropped 4 bases and J dropped 2; count of bases not matched to a gene: 7. The CDR3 region is CASSYPGGTQETQYF. The CDR3 DNA follows: TGTGCCAGCAGCTACCCCGGGGGGACGCAAGAGACCCAGTACTTC.

The chain is built from TRBV12-3 or TRBV12-4 and TRBJ2-7, with a tentative D call TRBD1 (5 bases). There are 14 residues in the CDR3. With 3 bases removed from V and 4 bases from J, the gap between germline ends came to 13 bases. The CDR3 nucleotides are TGTGCCAGCAGTTTCGGGCAGGGAAAATACGAGCAGTACGTC. Residues: CASSFGQGKYEQYV.

The J gene is TRBJ2-1, the V gene TRBV7-6; TRBD1 matches 12 bases. CDR1 SGHVS and CDR2 FNYEAQ come from the germline V gene. CDR3 size: 16 residues. The junction had 9 bases not matched to a gene; V was cut back by 5 bases and J by 7 bases. The CDR3 DNA reads TGTGCCAGCAGCCTTGCCGGGACAGGGGGCGTAAATGAGCAGTTCTTC. It specifies CASSLAGTGGVNEQFF.

To note about this clonotype: A read error may produce the germline difference seen at one junction end. The V gene is TRBV7-2, the J gene TRBJ2-2, with TRBD1 identical over 7 bases. The germline gives CDR1 SGHTA, CDR2 FQGNSA. The CDR3 loop spans 16 amino acids. CDR3 coding DNA: TGTTCCAGCAGCTCCAGGGGACAGTCTCTTTTCGGGGAGCTGTTTTTT. It codes for CSSSSRGQSLFGELFF. The full variable domain, in which reference TRBV7-2 and TRBJ2-2 provide the parts outside the CDR3, is GAGVSQSPSNKVTEKGKDVELRCDPISGHTALYWYRQSLGQGLEFLIYFQGNSAPDKSGLPSDRFSAERTGGSVSTLTIQRTQQEDSAVYLCSSSSRGQSLFGELFFGEGSRLTVL.

The chain joins TRBV29-1 to TRBJ2-3; 9 nucleotides match TRBD2. The germline CDR1 and CDR2 sequences are SQVTM and ANQGSEA. The ends lost 3 bases at V and 4 bases at J; junction bases unmatched: 11. CDR3 size: 16 residues. This CDR3 is CSVEVWGGGASDTQYF. Written as DNA, the CDR3 is TGCAGCGTTGAGGTTTGGGGCGGGGGGGCGTCAGATACGCAGTATTTT.